This TCR beta chain was found in a study of T cell responses to AZD1222 COVID-19 vaccine. This clone was recorded once. Profiled with immunoSEQ multiplex PCR; TCRdb holds only in-frame clones, not every one. The sample lists 140,000 to 150,000 clones, roughly 90% occurring once. The material was peripheral blood, obtained 28 days after the second AZD1222 dose. This clonotype was sampled from an adult who received the AZD1222 COVID-19 vaccine.

DNA for the CDR3: TGTGCCAGCAGCTTAGTGGAGCTCTCCTACAATGAGCAGTTCTTC. This encodes CASSLVELSYNEQFF. The chain combines TRBV7-2 with TRBJ2-1; no reliable D call. V lost 1 base and J 0 bases, leaving 7 bases between the germline ends. The CDR3 is made up of 15 amino acids. CDR1 and CDR2 (germline): SGHTA, FQGNSA.